This T cell receptor beta chain appears in the sequencing data of a study of T cells in Graves' hyperthyroidism and ophthalmopathy. CDR1 SGHVS and CDR2 FQNEAQ come from the germline V gene. CDR3 length equals 15 residues. Trimming left V 1 base short and J 8 bases short, with 17 bases between. Amplified regions were TCR beta CDR3 sequences from RNA transcripts. During a first-round RT-PCR of the TCR CDR3, the HTBI primer set was used. TCRdb redid the calling of the multiplex PCR reads with MiXCR, one entry per CDR3 protein. The table has around 340,000 distinct CDR3 sequences, 15% to 20% seen once. This clonotype was counted ten times or more.

The chain couples TRBV7-8 to TRBJ1-1, with D possibly being TRBD1 (5 bases). The sequence was collected from a woman in her 40s with Graves' ophthalmopathy. The sample consisted of blood. The CDR3 loop reads CASSLETVLLSEAFF. For the CDR3, the DNA is TGTGCCAGCAGCTTAGAGACAGTTCTTCTTTCCGAAGCTTTCTTT.